This TCR beta chain was profiled in a study of cytomegalovirus exposure and HLA in healthy donors. Study-wide results and limits: An observed cluster of highly shared sequence variants was recorded as a likely sequencing artifact. Earlier analysis found most TCR beta V segments productive about 87% or about 30% of the time. HLA restriction was apparent for most CMV-associated TCR beta chains in a later analysis. The study designated 160 or so TCR beta chains cytomegalovirus-associated.

In the PCR, 60 Vbeta and 13 Jbeta primers were used. Profiled with immunoSEQ multiplex PCR; TCRdb holds only in-frame clones, not every one. The sample has around 130,000 clones; more than 60% are singletons. Concerning this clone itself: No antigen is known for it.

The CDR3 extends over 11 amino acids. The V gene lost 5 bases and the J gene lost 3 bases, with 7 bases spanning the gap. Germline CDR1 DFQATT, CDR2 SNEGSKA (reference sequence). This sequence joins TRBV20-1 and TRBJ1-2; D remains ambiguous. This receptor was identified in a male donor in good health and CMV-seronegative. The specimen was PBMCs. CDR3 in amino acids: CSAPVYYGYTF. CDR3 DNA: TGCAGTGCTCCGGTCTACTATGGCTACACCTTC.